This passage covers 17 T cell receptor beta chains from one sample sequenced in a study of tumor and adjacent non-tumor tissue in lung cancer. TCRbeta libraries were built with three rounds of nested PCR, modified from ARM-PCR. TCRdb re-analysed the multiplex PCR reads in MiXCR, keeping a single row per CDR3 protein. Of 100,000 to 120,000 distinct CDR3 sequences listed, about 87% were seen once; the top ten hold approximately 22%. No cell sorting was done before RNA was extracted from the tissue. Sample: lung tumor tissue. Receptors originate from a man aged 70-80 years with non-small cell lung cancer.

There are a few counts of this clonotype. A much larger clone is a single base away; this may be a read error. CDR3 DNA: TGTGCCAGCAGGAGGGTCAAAAACATTCAGTACTTC. As protein: CASRRVKNIQYF. This chain links TRBV6-1 with TRBJ2-4; the D gene is possibly TRBD2 (5 bases). The CDR3 length is 12 residues. The germline CDR1 and CDR2 sequences are MNHNS and SASEGT. Trimming pared 6 bases from V and 3 bases from J, leaving 6 bases between.

In the case of this clonotype: Germline is not matched at one junction end, which may reflect a read error. The chain links TRBV2 to TRBJ1-4; D remains ambiguous. Germline V gene lookup returns CDR1 SNHLY and CDR2 FYNNEI. The CDR3 runs 15 residues. The DNA of the CDR3 is TGTGTCAGCACAACATGGACGTCATGGGATGAAAAACTGTTTTTT. Translated: CVSTTWTSWDEKLFF.

Ten or more counts support this clonotype. The chain is built from TRBV24-1 and TRBJ2-3, with D perhaps matching TRBD1 or TRBD2 (5 bases each). V lost 4 bases and J 2 bases, leaving 15 bases between the germline ends. The CDR3 length is 16 residues. Germline V gene lookup returns CDR1 KGHDR and CDR2 SFDVKD. The CDR3 spells CATSDPRGVYTDTQYF. The CDR3 nucleotides are TGTGCCACCAGTGACCCTCGAGGGGTTTACACAGATACGCAGTATTTT.

The sample holds one count of this clonotype. Compared with germline, one end of the junction differs, possibly owing to a read error. The chain is built from TRBV6-1 and TRBJ1-5, with D perhaps matching TRBD1 (6 bases). From germline, CDR1 is MNHNS and CDR2 SASEGT. The length of the CDR3 is 15 residues. Written as DNA, the CDR3 is TGTGCCATCAGGGTCGGACAGACCGGCAATCAGCCCCATCATTTT. The encoded protein is CAIRVGQTGNQPHHF.

This clonotype was picked up one time. The junction does not match germline at one end; this may be a read error. This chain connects TRBV11-3 to TRBJ2-3; D may be TRBD2 (5 bases). The CDR3 loop spans 15 amino acids. Germline values: CDR1 SGHNT, CDR2 YENEEA. The CDR3 reads CGSIRREISTDTQYF. CDR3 coding DNA: TGTGGCAGCATCCGTCGGGAAATAAGCACAGATACGCAGTATTTT.

In regard to this clonotype: A read error may be the cause here, since a much bigger clone is one base away. This CDR3 fails to terminate in the conserved phenylalanine or tryptophan, so it likely reflects a read error. The chain recombines TRBV28 with TRBJ2-7; TRBD2 matches 13 bases. The CDR3 has 13 amino acids. Germline V lookup: CDR1 MDHEN, CDR2 SYDVKM. V lost 5 bases to trimming and J lost 9 bases; unmatched junction nucleotides: 4. The CDR3: CASSHRLAGGQYI. The CDR3 coding sequence is TGTGCCAGCAGTCACAGACTAGCGGGAGGGCAGTACATC.

The chain couples TRBV6-1 to TRBJ1-1; TRBD1 agrees at 9 bases. The germline V gene has CDR1 MNHNS and CDR2 SASEGT. The J segment lost 6 bases and the V segment lost 7 bases, leaving 12 bases of the junction unmatched. The CDR3 spans 15 residues. CDR3 nucleotide sequence: TGTGCCAGCACCCAATTGGGACAGGGTAGTTCTGAAGCTTTCTTT. It is translated as CASTQLGQGSSEAFF.

Notes on this clonotype: At one boundary the junction diverges from the germline segment, which might be a read error. V usage is TRBV6-6 and J usage is TRBJ1-4; a possible D gene is TRBD1 (6 bases). This CDR3 is 14 amino acids long. Germline V lookup: CDR1 MNHNY, CDR2 SVGAGI (reference sequence). CDR3 sequence: CASSLRGANERLFF. CDR3 in DNA: TGTGCCAGCAGTCTGAGGGGGGCTAATGAAAGACTGTTTTTT.

In the case of this clonotype: A much larger clone differs by one base, so this may be a read error. The rearrangement uses TRBV5-1 and TRBJ2-7, with D uncertain. The CDR3 is 12 residues long. Trimming pared 2 bases from V and 0 bases from J, leaving 3 bases between. The germline V gene has CDR1 SGHRS and CDR2 YFSETQ. The CDR3 coding sequence is TGCGCCAGCAGCTTAAGCTCCTACGAGCAGTACTTC. Its protein product is CASSLSSYEQYF. The full variable domain, in which reference TRBV5-1 and TRBJ2-7 provide the parts outside the CDR3, is KAGVTQTPRYLIKTRGQQVTLSCSPISGHRSVSWYQQTPGQGLQFLFEYFSETQRNKGNFPGRFSGRQFSNSRSEMNVSTLELGDSALYLCASSLSSYEQYFGPGTRLTVT.

To note about this clonotype: Since no conserved phenylalanine or tryptophan closes the CDR3, a read error is the likely cause. The genes are TRBV6-6 and TRBJ2-1; D is tentatively TRBD1 or TRBD2 (5 bases each). The germline gives CDR1 MNHNY, CDR2 SVGAGI (reference sequence). V shed 5 bases and J shed 5 bases, with 10 bases lying between them. CDR3 length: 13 amino acids. CDR3 coding DNA: TGTGCCAGCAGTCAGCCGGGGCACAATGAGCAGTTCTTA. Its protein is CASSQPGHNEQFL.

The rearrangement links TRBV4-1 to TRBJ2-1, with a weak D call TRBD1 (6 bases). The V end lost 1 base, the J end lost 16 bases, and 20 bases lay between the germline ends. CDR3 length equals 14 residues. Germline V gene sequence: CDR1 MGHRA, CDR2 YSYEKL. The CDR3 region is CASSQVGEGVDHFF. CDR3 sequence (DNA): TGCGCCAGCAGCCAAGTGGGCGAGGGGGTTGATCACTTCTTC.

To note about this clonotype: One end of the junction is discordant with germline, which a read error may explain. The chain links TRBV11-2 to TRBJ2-3; D is unclear. The CDR3 is 14 residues long. The germline V gene has CDR1 SGHAT and CDR2 FQNNGV. CDR3 sequence reads: CASSLIPWSNTHYF. In DNA form, the CDR3 reads TGTGCCAGCAGCCTAATCCCATGGTCAAATACGCATTATTTT. The complete variable domain, with remaining parts taken from reference TRBV11-2 and TRBJ2-3, reads EAGVAQSPRYKIIEKRQSVAFWCNPISGHATLYWYQQILGQGPKLLIQFQNNGVVDDSQLPKDRFSAERLKGVDSTLKIQPAKLEDSAVYLCASSLIPWSNTHYFGPGTRLTVL.

The chain is built from TRBV4-1 and TRBJ1-6, with a possible D match to TRBD1 (6 bases). V lost 3 bases and J lost 10, with 16 bases in between. The length of the CDR3 is 15 residues. Germline CDR1 is MGHRA and CDR2 is YSYEKL. CDR3 amino acids: CASSHTGSLLSPLHF. In DNA form, the CDR3 reads TGCGCCAGCAGCCATACAGGGTCCCTTCTGTCACCCCTCCACTTT.

As for this clonotype: An end of the junction does not agree with germline; a read error may underlie this. This chain connects TRBV11-3 to TRBJ1-2, with a tentative D call TRBD1 (6 bases). Germline CDR1 is SGHNT and CDR2 is YENEEA. This CDR3 has 12 residues. The CDR3 protein is CVSSLTGCLVTF. Written as DNA, the CDR3 is TGTGTCAGCAGCTTAACAGGGTGCCTGGTCACCTTC. The full variable domain, completed using reference TRBV11-3 and TRBJ1-2, is EAGVVQSPRYKIIEKKQPVAFWCNPISGHNTLYWYLQNLGQGPELLIRYENEEAVDDSQLPKDRFSAERLKGVDSTLKIQPAELGDSAVYLCVSSLTGCLVTFGSGTRLTVV.

The chain has TRBV29-1 and TRBJ2-7, with a weak D call TRBD2 (5 bases). The V end lost 8 bases, the J end lost 5 bases, and 13 bases lay between the germline ends. The germline V gene has CDR1 SQVTM and CDR2 ANQGSEA. This CDR3 is 11 amino acids long. CDR3 DNA sequence: TGCAGCATTGTTGTCGGGAACGAGCAGTACTTC. It specifies CSIVVGNEQYF.

In the case of this clonotype: At one end the junction does not follow the germline gene, possibly because of a read error. J is TRBJ1-3 and V is TRBV11-2; D unresolved. The CDR3 loop spans 15 amino acids. Looked up from germline, CDR1 is SGHAT and CDR2 is FQNNGV. CDR3 nucleotide sequence: TGTGCCAACAGCCACACCTGGTCCCCTGGAAACACCATAAATTTT. Translating gives CANSHTWSPGNTINF.

Concerning this clonotype: This could be a read error, since a much larger clone is one nucleotide away. The rearrangement uses TRBV20-1 and TRBJ2-7, with 7 bases that match TRBD2. V was clipped by 2 bases and J by 2 bases; unmatched bases: 9. Germline V gene data show CDR1 as DFQATT and CDR2 as SNEGSKA (reference sequence). This CDR3 comprises 15 residues. CDR3 DNA sequence: TGCAGTGCTAGACGGACTAGAGGGCTGACCTACGAGCAGTACTTC. It codes for CSARRTRGLTYEQYF.